This TCR beta chain was observed in a study of OX40 agonist ivuxolimab in advanced cancers. Study-wide background: The patients received agonistic anti-OX40 (CD134) antibody ivuxolimab.

Libraries were prepared by immunoSEQ multiplex PCR; TCRdb keeps only in-frame clonotypes and omits some of them. This sample has about 71,000 clones, with about 94% found just once. Germline assignment: CDR1 MNHEY and CDR2 SMNVEV (reference sequence). The V end lost 2 bases, the J end lost 4 bases, and 12 bases lay between the germline ends. The CDR3 runs to 15 residues. The clonotype was recovered from an adult with an advanced solid tumor such as melanoma, head and neck, liver or kidney cancer. V gene TRBV27 combines with J gene TRBJ2-1, with a possible D match to TRBD2 (7 bases). Sequencing used CD4+ or CD8+ T cells sorted from blood, obtained in a trial of the OX40 agonist ivuxolimab. The CDR3 coding sequence is TGTGCCAGCAGTTTAGGGGGGGCCATATACAATGAGCAGTTCTTC. Its translation: CASSLGGAIYNEQFF.